The entry below describes one T cell receptor (beta chain). Antigen: not known. This specimen comes from a study of cytomegalovirus exposure and HLA in healthy donors. Points from the study as a whole: The listing of some 170 TCR beta chains classed them as cytomegalovirus-associated. Apparent HLA restriction characterized most CMV-associated TCR beta chains in a later analysis. Researchers reported in a later analysis that a missense DCLRE1C variant was tied to TCR beta V- and J-gene trimming. In vitro testing confirmed a few CMV-associated chains as specific for CMV antigens.

13 Jbeta primers and 60 Vbeta primers were used for the PCR. Generated by immunoSEQ multiplex PCR, the TCRdb table keeps only in-frame clones and is missing some. The sample yields 150,000 to 250,000 clones, 82% seen once. Germline V gene data show CDR1 as MNHEY and CDR2 as SMNVEV (reference sequence). V was clipped by 6 bases and J by 0 bases, with 6 bases between them. CDR3 length equals 13 residues. This clonotype originated in a boy aged 2 to 10 in good health and CMV-seronegative. Sequences were obtained from PBMCs. The gene calls are TRBV27 and TRBJ1-3; D ambiguous. In nucleotides, the CDR3 is TGTGCCAGCAGACAGAGCTCTGGAAACACCATATATTTT. Translation gives CASRQSSGNTIYF.